These 21 T cell receptor beta chains came from one sample sequenced in a study of CD8 T cells in Susac syndrome. The authors reverse transcribed roughly 0.5 to 1 ug RNA with random hexamers. MiXCR, run by TCRdb on the immunoSEQ multiplex PCR reads, gives a single entry per CDR3 protein. This table has 150,000 to 200,000 distinct CDR3 sequences, roughly 94% appearing once. The sequenced sample was CD4+ T cells from PBMCs. The origin of the receptors is a human donor with multiple sclerosis.

The CDR3 nucleotides read TGTGCCAGCAGCTTAACAGGAGGAGTGAACACTGAAGCTTTCTTT. Encoded protein: CASSLTGGVNTEAFF. The V and J genes are TRBV4-2 and TRBJ1-1; tentatively, D is TRBD1 (5 bases). V lost 5 bases to trimming and J lost 0 bases, with 13 bases between them. CDR1 and CDR2 (germline): LGHNA, YNFKEQ. The CDR3 covers 15 residues.

This chain joins TRBV5-1 and TRBJ1-5; D not certain. CDR3 length equals 15 residues. CDR1 is SGHRS, CDR2 YFSETQ, per germline. Trimming cost V 0 bases and J 0 bases, with 7 bases left between them. CDR3: CASSLDSHSNQPQHF. CDR3 DNA: TGCGCCAGCAGCTTGGACAGTCATAGCAATCAGCCCCAGCATTTT.

The CDR3 region has the DNA TGTGCCAGTAGTCCACCGGGACAGGGGTACCAAGAGACCCAGTACTTC. This translates into CASSPPGQGYQETQYF. The V and J genes are TRBV19 and TRBJ2-5; 10 bases map to TRBD1. Per germline, CDR1 LNHDA and CDR2 SQIVND (reference sequence). The CDR3 runs to 16 residues. V was pared by 5 bases and J by 0 bases, with 6 bases of the junction left unmatched.

With respect to this clonotype: Relative to the germline gene, one junction end is altered; a read error may explain this. This sequence joins TRBV2 and TRBJ2-5, with 8 nucleotides matching TRBD2. The length of the CDR3 is 11 residues. The germline gives CDR1 SNHLY, CDR2 FYNNEI. CDR3 sequence: CASSVAGQEDF. The CDR3 region has the DNA TGTGCCAGCAGCGTAGCGGGACAAGAAGACTTC.

The genes are TRBV27 and TRBJ2-7, with D possibly being TRBD1 or TRBD2 (5 bases each). V was pared by 4 bases and J by 4 bases, with 5 bases between. Germline CDR1 MNHEY, CDR2 SMNVEV (reference sequence). The CDR3 has 11 residues. The CDR3 reads CASSWGYEQYF. The CDR3 DNA reads TGTGCCAGCAGTTGGGGGTACGAGCAGTACTTC.

This clonotype was detected only once. The chain carries TRBV20-1 and TRBJ1-2, with 8 bases identical to TRBD1. This CDR3 spans 13 amino acids. Per the germline V gene, CDR1 is DFQATT and CDR2 is SNEGSKA (reference sequence). The ends lost 3 bases at V and 6 bases at J; junction bases unmatched: 6. CDR3 in DNA: TGCAGTGCTAGTCCCGGACAGGGTGATGGCTACACCTTC. Translated: CSASPGQGDGYTF.

The sample holds one count of this clonotype. The rearrangement links TRBV6-5 to TRBJ2-7; 7 positions agree with TRBD1. Per the germline V gene, CDR1 is MNHEY and CDR2 is SVGAGI. V lost 2 bases, J lost 4 bases, and 11 bases stayed unmatched. The CDR3 runs 16 residues. The CDR3 reads CASSYTNRQGQYEQYF. The DNA for the CDR3 is TGTGCCAGCAGTTACACAAATAGACAGGGACAGTACGAGCAGTACTTC.

The rearrangement uses TRBV18 and TRBJ2-7; D might be TRBD1 (6 bases). Trimming stripped 0 bases from V and 4 bases from J, with 10 bases between. This CDR3 region has 14 residues. CDR1 and CDR2 from the germline V gene are KGHSH and LQKENI. The CDR3 spells CASSPPGTPYEQYF. The CDR3 DNA follows: TGTGCCAGCTCACCACCCGGGACACCGTACGAGCAGTACTTC.

This chain links TRBV4-1 with TRBJ2-1; TRBD1 might be the D (6 bases). CDR1 and CDR2 (germline): MGHRA, YSYEKL. The V end lost 1 base, the J end lost 4 bases, and 11 bases lay between the germline ends. CDR3 length: 15 residues. The CDR3 reads CASSQGRTDYNEQFF. The CDR3 DNA follows: TGCGCCAGCAGCCAAGGAAGGACAGATTACAATGAGCAGTTCTTC.

This rearrangement joins TRBV4-3 to TRBJ2-6, with D perhaps matching TRBD1 (5 bases). Germline loops: CDR1 LGHNA, CDR2 YSLEER. The CDR3 extends over 14 amino acids. V lost 4 bases, J lost 3 bases, and 7 bases lay in between. The CDR3 nucleotides are TGCGCCAGCAGCCCTAGGGGTGGGGCCAACGTCCTGACTTTC. Protein: CASSPRGGANVLTF.

V gene TRBV28 combines with J gene TRBJ1-2; 7 bases are shared with TRBD1. The CDR3 has 15 amino acids. V trimming: 5 bases; J trimming: 7 bases; junction bases outside the gene matches: 13. Germline values: CDR1 MDHEN, CDR2 SYDVKM. The CDR3 region has the DNA TGTGCCAGCAGTGACCAACAAGGGGGCGCTTCTGGCTACACCTTC. It codes for CASSDQQGGASGYTF.

The CDR3 bases are TGTGCCAGCAGCGTAATGGGTGGGAGCGGCTACACCTTC. This sequence encodes CASSVMGGSGYTF. J is TRBJ1-2 and V is TRBV9; D gene unclear. The length of the CDR3 is 13 residues. The germline gives CDR1 SGDLS, CDR2 YYNGEE. Trimming stripped 1 base from V and 8 bases from J, with 12 bases between.

This chain connects TRBV9 to TRBJ2-3; 7 bases agree with TRBD1. Germline assignment: CDR1 SGDLS and CDR2 YYNGEE. The CDR3 is made up of 16 amino acids. The V segment lost 3 bases and the J segment 10 bases; nucleotides outside the gene matches: 17. In DNA, the CDR3 is TGTGCCAGCAGCGGGAGGTTGGGGACAGTCCGTCAGGCGCAGTATTTT. Its translation is CASSGRLGTVRQAQYF. Filled out from reference TRBV9 and TRBJ2-3, the complete variable domain reads DSGVTQTPKHLITATGQRVTLRCSPRSGDLSVYWYQQSLDQGLQFLIQYYNGEERAKGNILERFSAQQFPDLHSELNLSSLELGDSALYFCASSGRLGTVRQAQYFGPGTRLTVL.

This clonotype occurred once. The V gene is TRBV3-1, the J gene TRBJ2-3; unclear D gene. The germline V and J ends were trimmed by 2 bases and 4 bases, with 7 bases remaining between them. Per the germline V gene, CDR1 is LGHDT and CDR2 is YNNKEL (reference sequence). CDR3 length: 13 amino acids. CDR3 sequence (DNA): TGTGCCAGCAGCCAATACGAACCAGATACGCAGTATTTT. This sequence encodes CASSQYEPDTQYF.

The chain joins TRBV20-1 to TRBJ2-7, with 7 bases matching TRBD1. The junction had 9 bases not matched to a gene; V was cut back by 6 bases and J by 7 bases. The CDR3 is 12 amino acids. Germline CDR1 and CDR2: DFQATT and SNEGSKA (reference sequence). CDR3 sequence (DNA): TGCAGTGCCAACCACGGGACAGAAGAGCAGTACTTC. Translated, it gives CSANHGTEEQYF.

This clonotype was recorded only once. The V gene is TRBV4-3, the J gene TRBJ2-3; 9 nucleotides align to TRBD1. Losses at the gene ends were 3 bases for V and 7 bases for J; bases not matched to a gene: 14. Germline V gene sequence: CDR1 LGHNA, CDR2 YSLEER. This CDR3 contains 17 residues. CDR3 loop: CASSHGTGPTRGYTQYF. As DNA, the CDR3 is TGCGCCAGCAGCCACGGGACAGGGCCCACTAGGGGATATACGCAGTATTTT.

The rearrangement joins TRBV20-1 to TRBJ2-2, with 7 bases that match TRBD2. The CDR3 has 13 amino acids. V lost 3 bases and J lost 7; bases outside the gene matches: 5. Germline CDR1 reads DFQATT; CDR2 reads SNEGSKA (reference sequence). The CDR3 protein is CSARGRALGELFF. DNA for the CDR3: TGCAGTGCTAGGGGGAGGGCCCTCGGGGAGCTGTTTTTT.

CDR3: CASSLEQGGLRGYTF. In nucleotides, the CDR3 is TGCGCCAGCAGCCTCGAACAGGGGGGATTGAGAGGCTACACCTTC. The gene calls are TRBV5-1 and TRBJ1-2, with 8 positions matching TRBD1. The trim removed 4 bases at V and 8 bases at J, leaving 13 bases unmatched. The germline V gene has CDR1 SGHRS and CDR2 YFSETQ. The CDR3 length is 15 residues. The full variable domain, its missing parts supplied by reference TRBV5-1 and TRBJ1-2, is KAGVTQTPRYLIKTRGQQVTLSCSPISGHRSVSWYQQTPGQGLQFLFEYFSETQRNKGNFPGRFSGRQFSNSRSEMNVSTLELGDSALYLCASSLEQGGLRGYTFGSGTRLTVV.

This clonotype has more than one count but fewer than ten. The chain employs TRBV19 and TRBJ2-2, with 10 bases matching TRBD1. This CDR3 has 14 amino acids. The V and J ends lost 10 bases and 1 base, in that order; junction bases with no gene match: 3. Germline assignment: CDR1 LNHDA and CDR2 SQIVND (reference sequence). This CDR3 is CATDRGQNTGELFF. In DNA form, the CDR3 reads TGTGCCACTGACAGGGGGCAGAACACCGGGGAGCTGTTTTTT.

The chain couples TRBV15 to TRBJ1-1; tentative D call: TRBD1 (5 bases). CDR1 and CDR2 (germline): LNHNV, YYDKDF (reference sequence). CDR3 length: 14 amino acids. Trimming stripped 1 base from V and 0 bases from J, with 6 bases between. CDR3 DNA sequence: TGTGCCACCAGCAGAGGACAGCTGAACACTGAAGCTTTCTTT. Translating it yields CATSRGQLNTEAFF.

This clonotype occurred once. DNA for the CDR3: TGCGCCAGCAGCCCGGACCTCAGAGGCTACACCTTC. It encodes CASSPDLRGYTF. The rearrangement uses TRBV5-1 and TRBJ1-2, with unresolved D. The CDR3 has 12 amino acids. Germline V CDR1 and CDR2: SGHRS, YFSETQ. Trimming left V 4 bases short and J 8 bases short, with 12 bases between.